These 30 T cell receptor beta chains came from one sample sequenced in a study of blood T cell repertoires in COVID-19. The method was immunoSEQ multiplex PCR; TCRdb's version includes in-frame clones alone and lacks a portion of them. In the table there are 300,000 to 450,000 clones, around 87% of which are singletons. Sequencing was performed on PBMCs or T cells enriched from blood (not recorded which). Every receptor here comes from a middle-aged man in a cohort exposed to, infected with or recovered from COVID-19 (not recorded which).

The CDR3 here is CASSPGLAGVSGANVLTF. CDR3 sequence (DNA): TGCGCCAGCAGCCCGGGACTAGCGGGAGTATCGGGGGCCAACGTCCTGACTTTC. V is TRBV4-1 and J is TRBJ2-6; 14 bases map to TRBD2. With V trimmed by 4 bases and J by 4 bases, 6 bases remained unmatched. The germline gives CDR1 MGHRA, CDR2 YSYEKL. The CDR3 consists of 18 residues.

V gene TRBV5-4 combines with J gene TRBJ1-2; 7 bases match TRBD1. Looked up from germline, CDR1 is SGHNT and CDR2 is YYREEE (reference sequence). The CDR3 spans 14 residues. Unmatched junction bases numbered 9, after V lost 4 bases and J lost 6 bases. The DNA for the CDR3 is TGTGCCAGCAGCCTTAACAGGGGATTGGATGGCTACACCTTC. Translated: CASSLNRGLDGYTF.

V and J are TRBV3-1 (or the pseudogene TRBV3-2) and TRBJ1-1; weak D call: TRBD1 (5 bases). From germline, CDR1 is LGHDT and CDR2 YNNKEL (reference sequence). The CDR3 has 16 residues. Between the trimmed V and J ends, which lost 2 bases and 1 base, there was a span of 14 bases. The CDR3 region is CASSQSFQGPNTEAFF. As DNA, the CDR3 is TGTGCCAGCAGCCAATCCTTCCAGGGCCCGAACACTGAAGCTTTCTTT.

The rearrangement joins TRBV2 to TRBJ2-7; 9 bases align to TRBD1. This CDR3 region has 13 residues. Per germline, CDR1 SNHLY and CDR2 FYNNEI. V was pared by 6 bases and J by 2 bases, with 2 bases of the junction left unmatched. CDR3 bases: TGTGCCAGCAGAACAGGGGGCACCTACGAGCAGTACTTC. Protein product: CASRTGGTYEQYF.

The CDR3 DNA reads as TGTGCCAGCAGCTTAGGGACATACTCCTATAATTCACCCCTCCACTTT. Translated, it gives CASSLGTYSYNSPLHF. V and J are TRBV11-2 and TRBJ1-6; possible D gene TRBD1, 5 bases. Per germline, CDR1 SGHAT and CDR2 FQNNGV. V was pared by 1 base and J by 0 bases, with 7 bases between. CDR3 size: 16 residues.

This chain's CDR3 is CASSQDRELSNYGYTF. The CDR3 DNA follows: TGTGCCAGCAGCCAAGATCGGGAGTTATCTAACTATGGCTACACCTTC. The chain is built from TRBV4-2 and TRBJ1-2; D remains unclear. CDR1 is LGHNA, CDR2 YNFKEQ, per germline. The CDR3 extends over 16 amino acids. The V gene lost 0 bases and the J gene lost 0 bases, with 11 bases spanning the gap.

The chain is built from TRBV19 and TRBJ1-5; D perhaps matches TRBD1 (6 bases). Trimming removed 5 bases at V and 2 bases at J, with 10 bases between. The CDR3 sequence is 14 residues long. Germline V CDR1 and CDR2: LNHDA, SQIVND (reference sequence). The CDR3, as DNA: TGTGCCAGTAGTGAGGCAGGGGGCAATCAGCCCCAGCATTTT. Its translation is CASSEAGGNQPQHF.

This clone was seen a single time. The J gene is TRBJ2-1, the V gene TRBV11-2; D is possibly TRBD2 (6 bases). The CDR3 is 11 amino acids. Germline V lookup: CDR1 SGHAT, CDR2 FQNNGV. V was trimmed by 5 bases and J by 15 bases, leaving 14 bases between them. CDR3 bases: TGTGCCAGCAGCGGGGGGTTGGAAGGGTTCTTC. Its translation: CASSGGLEGFF.

As regards this clone: Within the sample, other DNA sequences also encode this same CDR3. The chain couples TRBV18 to TRBJ1-2, with 10 bases that match TRBD1. The CDR3 has 14 residues. V trimming: 6 bases; J trimming: 3 bases; junction bases outside the gene matches: 4. Germline-derived CDR1 and CDR2 are KGHSH and LQKENI. The CDR3 protein is CASSPGQGDYGYTF. The CDR3 bases are TGTGCCAGCTCGCCCGGACAGGGGGACTATGGCTACACCTTC. Full variable domain (outside the CDR3, taken from reference TRBV18 and TRBJ1-2): NAGVMQNPRHLVRRRGQEARLRCSPMKGHSHVYWYRQLPEEGLKFMVYLQKENIIDESGMPKERFSAEFPKEGPSILRIQQVVRGDSAAYFCASSPGQGDYGYTFGSGTRLTVV.

The CDR3 loop is CASSPGSQGPEQFF. The CDR3 coding sequence is TGTGCCAGCAGCCCTGGAAGTCAGGGGCCGGAGCAGTTCTTC. The gene calls are TRBV4-2 and TRBJ2-1; perhaps TRBD1 as D (6 bases). In germline, CDR1 is LGHNA, CDR2 YNFKEQ. This CDR3 is 14 amino acids long. Between the trimmed V and J ends, which lost 4 bases and 10 bases, there was a span of 17 bases.

The chain employs TRBV4-1 and TRBJ2-3; no firm D call. The CDR3 length is 14 residues. Germline CDR1 and CDR2: MGHRA and YSYEKL. Trimming left V 1 base short and J 0 bases short, with 5 bases between. CDR3 bases: TGCGCCAGCAGCCAAGGTCAGAGCACAGATACGCAGTATTTT. Its protein product is CASSQGQSTDTQYF.

This clone was observed a handful of times. The same CDR3 also results from other DNA sequences found in this sample. This chain connects TRBV18 to TRBJ2-7; 10 bases map to TRBD2. The CDR3 sequence is 14 residues long. Trimming removed 3 bases from V and 6 bases from J; junction bases left unmatched: 5. CDR1 and CDR2 from the germline V gene are KGHSH and LQKENI. The CDR3 DNA reads TGTGCCAGCTCACCTCTAGCGGGAGTTGCCGAGCAGTACTTC. Translated: CASSPLAGVAEQYF.

V is TRBV11-1 and J is TRBJ2-2; tentatively, D is TRBD1 (5 bases). The ends were cut back, 1 base at V and 4 bases at J, with 13 bases in the middle. The CDR3 length is 16 residues. CDR1 and CDR2 from the germline V gene are SGHAT and FQDESV (reference sequence). CDR3 protein: CASSLEGIVGTGELFF. For the CDR3, the DNA is TGTGCCAGCAGCTTAGAGGGGATCGTCGGCACCGGGGAGCTGTTTTTT.

The chain carries TRBV5-1 and TRBJ2-7; 7 bases agree with TRBD1. The CDR3 is made up of 14 amino acids. Looked up from germline, CDR1 is SGHRS and CDR2 is YFSETQ. J was trimmed by 1 base and V by 4 bases; bases with no gene match: 5. Here the CDR3 reads CASSIGTVSYEQYF. CDR3 nucleotide sequence: TGCGCCAGCAGCATAGGGACAGTTTCCTACGAGCAGTACTTC.

V and J are TRBV19 and TRBJ1-2, with a possible D match to TRBD1 (6 bases). The CDR3 is made up of 14 amino acids. Trimming stripped 3 bases from V and 4 bases from J, with 12 bases between. Germline loops: CDR1 LNHDA, CDR2 SQIVND (reference sequence). DNA for the CDR3: TGTGCCAGTAGTATTCATCAGGGGAGCTATGGCTACACCTTC. Translating gives CASSIHQGSYGYTF.

V usage is TRBV19 and J usage is TRBJ1-4, with D tentatively TRBD1 (6 bases). V dropped 3 bases and J dropped 3 bases, with 8 bases sitting between them. Per germline, CDR1 LNHDA and CDR2 SQIVND (reference sequence). This CDR3 has 14 amino acids. The CDR3 sequence is CASSIRTANEKLFF. CDR3 nucleotides: TGTGCCAGTAGTATCCGGACAGCTAATGAAAAACTGTTTTTT. The complete variable domain, with remaining parts taken from reference TRBV19 and TRBJ1-4, reads DGGITQSPKYLFRKEGQNVTLSCEQNLNHDAMYWYRQDPGQGLRLIYYSQIVNDFQKGDIAEGYSVSREKKESFPLTVTSAQKNPTAFYLCASSIRTANEKLFFGSGTQLSVL.

The genes are TRBV21-1 and TRBJ1-3; TRBD1, the table's D call, lacks a check against the DNA. TRBV21-1 is annotated as a pseudogene. CDR3 length: 16 residues. The CDR3, as DNA: TGTGCCAGAGGGACAGTCTATAAACGCTCTGGAAACACCATATATTTT. Protein: CARGTVYKRSGNTIYF.

CDR3 loop: CASRDSINQPQHF. The DNA for the CDR3 is TGCGCCAGCAGGGACAGTATCAATCAGCCCCAGCATTTT. The chain employs TRBV10-2 and TRBJ1-5; D is perhaps TRBD1 (6 bases). The CDR3 sequence is 13 residues long. V lost 6 bases to trimming and J lost 3 bases, with 9 bases between them. Germline V gene lookup returns CDR1 WSHSY and CDR2 SAAADI.

V and J are TRBV18 and TRBJ2-7, with 9 bases matching TRBD1. The CDR3 consists of 16 residues. CDR1 is KGHSH, CDR2 LQKENI, per germline. Losses at the gene ends were 3 bases for V and 7 bases for J; bases not matched to a gene: 13. The CDR3 region is CASSPISGQGPREQYF. In DNA, the CDR3 is TGTGCCAGCTCACCTATTTCGGGACAGGGCCCGAGAGAGCAGTACTTC.

This clone was recorded once. This chain uses TRBV29-1 with TRBJ2-1, with D tentatively TRBD1 (6 bases). This CDR3 is built from 13 residues. Germline V gene sequence: CDR1 SQVTM, CDR2 ANQGSEA. V was pared by 7 bases and J by 2 bases, with 12 bases between. CDR3 residues: CSGRQEPYNEQFF. The CDR3 DNA is TGCAGCGGACGACAGGAACCCTACAATGAGCAGTTCTTC.

This sequence joins TRBV5-8 and TRBJ2-3; possibly TRBD2 for D (6 bases). Germline CDR1 SGHTS, CDR2 YDEGEE. The CDR3 length is 16 residues. V lost 3 bases and J lost 4, with 18 bases in between. The CDR3 DNA is TGTGCCAGCAGCTCCCTATGGGGGAGGACACCAGATACGCAGTATTTT. Its translation is CASSSLWGRTPDTQYF.

The rearrangement joins TRBV7-9 to TRBJ1-2; the match to TRBD1 covers 8 bases. Germline CDR1 SEHNR, CDR2 FQNEAQ (reference sequence). CDR3 size: 15 residues. V lost 5 bases to trimming and J lost 4 bases; unmatched junction nucleotides: 9. Here the CDR3 DNA reads TGTGCCAGCAGCGCATACGGACAGGGTAGCTATGGCTACACCTTC. It specifies CASSAYGQGSYGYTF.

This chain joins TRBV19 and TRBJ1-1; 8 nucleotides align to TRBD1. The CDR3 spans 17 residues. The J segment lost 1 base and the V segment lost 7 bases, leaving 14 bases of the junction unmatched. The germline V gene has CDR1 LNHDA and CDR2 SQIVND (reference sequence). CDR3 DNA: TGTGCCAGTACCATAGGACAGGGCCAGATCCGGAACACTGAAGCTTTCTTT. This sequence encodes CASTIGQGQIRNTEAFF.

This clone was seen just once. The V and J genes are TRBV29-1 and TRBJ1-1; D perhaps matches TRBD1 (6 bases). V was trimmed by 7 bases and J by 1 base, leaving 10 bases between them. This CDR3 has 12 amino acids. Germline-derived CDR1 and CDR2 are SQVTM and ANQGSEA. In DNA form, the CDR3 reads TGCAGCGGAGGACAGACGAACACTGAAGCTTTCTTT. Amino acids: CSGGQTNTEAFF.

V is TRBV19 and J is TRBJ1-5; perhaps TRBD1 as D (5 bases). This CDR3 contains 13 residues. CDR1 and CDR2 from the germline V gene are LNHDA and SQIVND (reference sequence). V lost 4 bases, J lost 4 bases, and 8 bases lay in between. The CDR3 bases are TGTGCCAGTAGTAACGACAGAAATCAGCCCCAGCATTTT. This translates into CASSNDRNQPQHF.

The chain uses TRBV7-9 and TRBJ1-5, with TRBD1 matching over 9 bases. This CDR3 has 16 residues. J gave up 6 bases and V 4 bases, and 10 bases lay outside the gene matches. Germline loops: CDR1 SEHNR, CDR2 FQNEAQ (reference sequence). Here the CDR3 DNA reads TGTGCCAGCAGCTCGGCCTCCGGGACAGGGCTTCAGCCCCAGCATTTT. This sequence encodes CASSSASGTGLQPQHF.

The table lists this clone with a few counts. This chain connects TRBV25-1 to TRBJ1-1; weak D call: TRBD1 (5 bases). This CDR3 region has 17 residues. Germline values: CDR1 MGHDK, CDR2 SYGVNS. Trimming took off 3 bases at V and 3 bases at J, with 20 bases between the two ends. CDR3 sequence reads: CASSDSGRGNQHTEAFF. The CDR3 nucleotides are TGTGCCAGCAGTGACTCGGGCCGGGGGAACCAGCACACTGAAGCTTTCTTT.

The chain recombines TRBV20-1 with TRBJ1-4, with 9 bases fitting TRBD1. The CDR3 is made up of 15 amino acids. The junction had 13 bases not matched to a gene; V was cut back by 6 bases and J by 8 bases. Per germline, CDR1 DFQATT and CDR2 SNEGSKA (reference sequence). The chain's CDR3 is CSASFRQGVWEKLFF. DNA of the CDR3: TGCAGTGCAAGTTTCCGACAGGGGGTTTGGGAAAAACTGTTTTTT.

The CDR3 region is CASSQVIPRNQNYGYTF. CDR3 coding DNA: TGCGCCAGCAGCCAAGTCATCCCCAGAAACCAAAACTATGGCTACACCTTC. This chain links TRBV4-1 with TRBJ1-2; D not certain. CDR3 length: 17 amino acids. V was clipped by 1 base and J by 2 bases, with 17 bases between them. Germline V lookup: CDR1 MGHRA, CDR2 YSYEKL.

The chain joins TRBV5-1 to TRBJ1-1, with TRBD1 matching over 7 bases. The V segment lost 1 base and the J segment 0 bases; nucleotides outside the gene matches: 6. Per the germline V gene, CDR1 is SGHRS and CDR2 is YFSETQ. The CDR3 totals 16 residues. CDR3 protein: CASSLIGQALNTEAFF. DNA of the CDR3: TGCGCCAGCAGCTTGATAGGACAGGCGCTGAACACTGAAGCTTTCTTT.